This T cell receptor beta chain was sequenced in a study of blood T cell repertoires in COVID-19. Whole-study context: Researchers got acute and convalescent COVID-19 samples from the United States, Italy and Spain. From T cells, B-cell-depleted T cells, or PBMCs came the material, which was cDNA or gDNA.

In the original processing: Reference gene primer amplification yielded estimated nucleated cell counts. The method was immunoSEQ multiplex PCR; TCRdb's version includes in-frame clones alone and lacks a portion of them. Clonal size and the V and J genes are those of that table, whereas D and trimming came from the DNA. The sample records some 17,000 clones, around 80% being singletons. The CDR3 runs 13 residues. Trimming pared 3 bases from V and 8 bases from J, leaving 14 bases between. Germline CDR1 reads SGHTS; CDR2 reads YDEGEE. The chain uses TRBV5-8 and TRBJ1-1; D uncertain. The TCR was taken from an elderly man with acute or convalescent COVID-19. The sample consisted of peripheral blood. The CDR3 is CASSSRQAKEAFF. CDR3 in DNA: TGTGCCAGCAGCTCCCGGCAGGCGAAAGAAGCTTTCTTT.